A selection of T cell receptor beta chains follows, all from one sample in a study of human thymus T cells. The data were produced by immunoSEQ multiplex PCR, yet TCRdb's version contains in-frame clones alone and is incomplete. Of approximately 40,000 clones detected, over 85% appear once; the ten largest clones hold about 0.12%. The specimen was blood. These receptor sequences come from a boy under two years old with a congenital heart defect but otherwise immunologically healthy. The CDR3 runs from the conserved cysteine through the conserved F or W. D genes are given only for firm matches. Clone size is shown for a subset of rows, as once, few, many or a class of expanded clone.

size	V	D	J	CDR3	DNA
NA	TRBV5-1	NA	TRBJ1-1	CASRRTAGNTEAFF	TGCGCCAGCAGGCGGACAGCAGGGAACACTGAAGCTTTCTTT
NA	TRBV5-6	NA	TRBJ1-1	CASSFSFSEGTEAFF	TGTGCCAGCAGCTTCTCCTTTTCTGAGGGCACTGAAGCTTTCTTT
NA	TRBV5-1	NA	TRBJ2-5	CASSLLWETQYF	TGCGCCAGCAGCTTGCTTTGGGAGACCCAGTACTTC
NA	TRBV4-3	TRBD2	TRBJ2-5	CASSQVYGGEETQYF	TGCGCCAGCAGCCAAGTTTACGGGGGGGAAGAGACCCAGTACTTC
NA	TRBV7-2	NA	TRBJ1-1	CASSLAIQGGTEAFF	TGTGCCAGCAGCTTAGCTATACAGGGAGGGACTGAAGCTTTCTTT
NA	TRBV5-1	NA	TRBJ1-3	CASSLGDSGNTIYF	TGCGCCAGCAGCTTGGGGGACTCTGGAAACACCATATATTTT
NA	TRBV5-1	TRBD1	TRBJ2-7	CASSPRTGGLSSYEQYF	TGCGCCAGCAGCCCACGGACAGGGGGCCTCTCTTCCTACGAGCAGTACTTC
NA	TRBV6-5	TRBD1	TRBJ1-5	CASSATGAYNQPQHF	TGTGCCAGCAGTGCAACAGGGGCCTACAATCAGCCCCAGCATTTT
NA	TRBV4-1	NA	TRBJ2-7	CASSRAGTGGYEQYF	TGCGCCAGCAGCCGGGCCGGGACTGGGGGCTACGAGCAGTACTTC
NA	TRBV28	TRBD2	TRBJ2-4	CASSPGTSRNIQYF	TGTGCCAGCAGTCCAGGGACTAGCCGGAACATTCAGTACTTC
NA	TRBV7-2	NA	TRBJ2-7	CASSLAGGPYEQYF	TGTGCCAGCAGCTTAGCGGGGGGGCCGTACGAGCAGTACTTC
NA	TRBV5-1	NA	TRBJ2-2	CASSLAYGELFF	TGCGCCAGCAGCTTAGCGTACGGGGAGCTGTTTTTT
NA	TRBV4-1	TRBD1	TRBJ2-7	CASSHPGQGTYEQYF	TGCGCCAGCAGCCATCCGGGACAGGGGACCTACGAGCAGTACTTC
NA	TRBV10-3	NA	TRBJ1-4	CAISVGGGKEKLFF	TGTGCCATCAGTGTTGGTGGGGGGAAGGAAAAACTGTTTTTT
NA	TRBV7-2	NA	TRBJ2-5	CASSLVRGLGTQYF	TGTGCCAGCAGCTTAGTTCGGGGTCTGGGGACCCAGTACTTC
NA	TRBV15	NA	TRBJ1-6	CATSRDGGRSPLHF	TGTGCCACCAGCAGAGATGGGGGGCGTTCACCCCTCCACTTT
NA	TRBV10-3	NA	TRBJ1-5	CAISWAGGQPQHF	TGTGCCATCAGTTGGGCGGGGGGTCAGCCCCAGCATTTT
NA	TRBV5-4	TRBD2	TRBJ2-2	CASSLERGANTGELFF	TGTGCCAGCAGCTTGGAGCGGGGGGCCAACACCGGGGAGCTGTTTTTT
NA	TRBV9	NA	TRBJ1-1	CASSVAPEGFRSEAFF	TGTGCCAGCAGCGTAGCCCCAGAGGGATTCAGGTCTGAAGCTTTCTTT
NA	TRBV7-2	NA	TRBJ1-1	CASGGSVNTEAFF	TGTGCCAGCGGTGGCAGTGTGAACACTGAAGCTTTCTTT
NA	TRBV7-9	TRBD1	TRBJ1-2	CASSLGTGFARGYTF	TGTGCCAGCAGCTTAGGGACAGGGTTCGCTAGGGGCTACACCTTC
NA	TRBV7-2	NA	TRBJ1-2	CASIAGGKANYGYTF	TGTGCCAGCATCGCCGGGGGGAAAGCTAACTATGGCTACACCTTC
NA	TRBV6-5	TRBD2	TRBJ2-3	CASSLAGGNTQYF	TGTGCCAGCAGTTTAGCGGGGGGAAATACGCAGTATTTT
once	TRBV19	NA	TRBJ2-4	CASIVGYIQYF	TGTGCCAGTATTGTGGGGTACATTCAGTACTTC
NA	TRBV5-1	NA	TRBJ1-4	CASSLAATNEKLFF	TGCGCCAGCAGCTTGGCAGCAACTAATGAAAAACTGTTTTTT
NA	TRBV7-2	TRBD1	TRBJ2-7	CASSARQGSSYEQYF	TGTGCCAGCAGCGCTCGACAGGGGTCCTCCTACGAGCAGTACTTC
NA	TRBV7-2	NA	TRBJ2-5	CASSRTVETQYF	TGTGCCAGCAGCCGGACAGTAGAGACCCAGTACTTC
NA	TRBV7-9	NA	TRBJ1-6	CASSFQGYNSPLHF	TGTGCCAGCAGCTTCCAGGGATATAATTCACCCCTCCACTTT
NA	TRBV11-3	TRBD2	TRBJ2-1	CASSSGGGPYNEQFF	TGTGCCAGCAGCTCGGGCGGGGGGCCCTACAATGAGCAGTTCTTC
NA	TRBV7-9	TRBD1	TRBJ2-7	CASRPTGTYEQYF	TGTGCCAGCAGACCGACAGGGACCTACGAGCAGTACTTC
NA	TRBV7-2	TRBD2	TRBJ2-7	CASSLRRGESYEQYF	TGTGCCAGCAGCTTAAGGCGGGGGGAATCCTACGAGCAGTACTTC
NA	TRBV27	TRBD2	TRBJ2-5	CASSPDSGGYQETQYF	TGTGCCAGCAGTCCCGACAGCGGGGGGTACCAAGAGACCCAGTACTTC
NA	TRBV6-1	NA	TRBJ2-7	CASSERRSSYEQYF	TGTGCCAGCAGTGAGCGCAGGAGCTCCTACGAGCAGTACTTC
NA	TRBV7-3	NA	TRBJ1-6	CASSPGRGSPLHF	TGTGCCAGCAGCCCCGGCAGGGGTTCACCCCTCCACTTT
NA	TRBV9	NA	TRBJ2-1	CASSVSSGSYNEQFF	TGTGCCAGCAGCGTGAGTAGCGGCTCCTACAATGAGCAGTTCTTC
NA	TRBV9	NA	TRBJ2-1	CASSVAWRGPEQFF	TGTGCCAGCAGCGTAGCCTGGCGGGGGCCTGAGCAGTTCTTC
NA	TRBV21-1	NA	TRBJ1-2	CASRDLYGYTF	TGTGCCAGCAGGGACCTCTATGGCTACACCTTC
NA	TRBV10-3	NA	TRBJ2-3	CAISLGATSTDTQYF	TGTGCCATCAGTCTGGGAGCTACTAGCACAGATACGCAGTATTTT
NA	TRBV27	TRBD1	TRBJ1-4	CASSPTGSEKLFF	TGTGCCAGCAGTCCGACAGGGAGTGAAAAACTGTTTTTT
NA	TRBV4-3	NA	TRBJ1-6	CASSQDSSYNSPLHF	TGCGCCAGCAGCCAAGACAGCTCCTATAATTCACCCCTCCACTTT
NA	TRBV6-5	TRBD2	TRBJ2-3	CASRRTSGTDTQYF	TGTGCCAGCAGACGGACTAGCGGCACAGATACGCAGTATTTT
NA	TRBV9	TRBD2	TRBJ2-1	CASSVSGGYNEQFF	TGTGCCAGCAGCGTTAGCGGGGGGTACAATGAGCAGTTCTTC
NA	TRBV5-3	TRBD1	TRBJ2-3	CARSLAGTGGDTQYF	TGTGCCAGAAGCTTGGCCGGGACAGGGGGCGATACGCAGTATTTT
NA	TRBV18	NA	TRBJ2-7	CASSTGTIYEQYF	TGTGCCAGCTCGACGGGGACGATTTACGAGCAGTACTTC
NA	TRBV20-1	NA	TRBJ2-5	CSSGTQETQYF	TGCAGTTCCGGGACCCAAGAGACCCAGTACTTC
NA	TRBV19	TRBD2	TRBJ2-3	CASSIAGGPDTQYF	TGTGCCAGTAGTATAGCGGGGGGGCCAGATACGCAGTATTTT
NA	TRBV28	TRBD2	TRBJ2-5	CASRAGGPGTQYF	TGTGCCAGCCGAGCGGGGGGGCCGGGGACCCAGTACTTC
NA	TRBV6-5	NA	TRBJ2-3	CASSLGSDTQYF	TGTGCCAGCAGTTTGGGGTCAGATACGCAGTATTTT
NA	TRBV5-8	NA	TRBJ1-5	CASSLGWTSNQPQHF	TGTGCCAGCAGCTTGGGATGGACGTCGAATCAGCCCCAGCATTTT
NA	TRBV5-1	TRBD2	TRBJ2-3	CASSPGGGADTQYF	TGCGCCAGCAGCCCCGGGGGAGGGGCAGATACGCAGTATTTT
NA	TRBV10-1	NA	TRBJ2-3	CASSTAGGDTQYF	TGCGCCAGCAGTACGGCAGGTGGAGATACGCAGTATTTT
NA	TRBV4-1	TRBD2	TRBJ2-1	CASSPGLAGANEQFF	TGCGCCAGCAGCCCGGGACTAGCGGGGGCAAATGAGCAGTTCTTC
few	TRBV10-3	TRBD1	TRBJ1-1	CAIRLDRGEAFF	TGTGCCATCAGACTAGACAGGGGTGAAGCTTTCTTT
NA	TRBV4-1	NA	TRBJ2-7	CASSPGTFYEQYF	TGCGCCAGCAGCCCTGGGACTTTCTACGAGCAGTACTTC